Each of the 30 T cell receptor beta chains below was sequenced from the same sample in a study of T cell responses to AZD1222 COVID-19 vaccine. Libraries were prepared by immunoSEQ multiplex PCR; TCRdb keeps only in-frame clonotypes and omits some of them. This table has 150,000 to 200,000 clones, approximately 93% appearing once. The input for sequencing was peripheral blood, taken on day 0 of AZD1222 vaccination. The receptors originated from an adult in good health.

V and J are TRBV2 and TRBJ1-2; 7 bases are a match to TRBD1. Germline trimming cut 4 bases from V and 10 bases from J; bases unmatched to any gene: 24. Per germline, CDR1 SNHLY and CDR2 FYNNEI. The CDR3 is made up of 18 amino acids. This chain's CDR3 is CASSASGTESEKTSLYTF. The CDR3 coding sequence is TGTGCCAGCAGTGCCTCCGGGACAGAGTCAGAGAAGACTAGCCTCTACACCTTC.

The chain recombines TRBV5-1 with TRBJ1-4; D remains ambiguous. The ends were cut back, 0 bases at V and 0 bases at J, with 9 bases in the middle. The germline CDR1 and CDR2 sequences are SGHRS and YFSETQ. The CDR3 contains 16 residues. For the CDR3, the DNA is TGCGCCAGCAGCTTGGGCAGCGTATCAACTAATGAAAAACTGTTTTTT. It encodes CASSLGSVSTNEKLFF.

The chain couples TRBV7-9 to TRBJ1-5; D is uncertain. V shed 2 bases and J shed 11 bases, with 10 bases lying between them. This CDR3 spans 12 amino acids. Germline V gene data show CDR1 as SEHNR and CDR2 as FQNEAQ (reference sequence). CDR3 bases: TGTGCCAGCAGCTTATATGGTCTCTCCCAGCATTTT. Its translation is CASSLYGLSQHF. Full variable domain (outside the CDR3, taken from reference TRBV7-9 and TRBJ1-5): DTGVSQNPRHKITKRGQNVTFRCDPISEHNRLYWYRQTLGQGPEFLTYFQNEAQLEKSRLLSDRFSAERPKGSFSTLEIQRTEQGDSAMYLCASSLYGLSQHFGDGTRLSIL.

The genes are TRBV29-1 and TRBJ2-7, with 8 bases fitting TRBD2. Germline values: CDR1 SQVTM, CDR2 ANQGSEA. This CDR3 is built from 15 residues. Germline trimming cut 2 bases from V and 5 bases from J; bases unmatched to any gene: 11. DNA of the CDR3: TGCAGCGTTGAATATAGAGGACTAGCTGGACACGAGCAGTACTTC. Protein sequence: CSVEYRGLAGHEQYF.

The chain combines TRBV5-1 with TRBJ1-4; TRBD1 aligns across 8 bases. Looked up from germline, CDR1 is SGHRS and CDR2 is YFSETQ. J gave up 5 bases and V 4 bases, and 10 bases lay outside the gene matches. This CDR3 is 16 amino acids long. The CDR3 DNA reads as TGCGCCAGCAGCCAGGGGGCCGGGGGCGTAAATGAAAAACTGTTTTTT. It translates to CASSQGAGGVNEKLFF.

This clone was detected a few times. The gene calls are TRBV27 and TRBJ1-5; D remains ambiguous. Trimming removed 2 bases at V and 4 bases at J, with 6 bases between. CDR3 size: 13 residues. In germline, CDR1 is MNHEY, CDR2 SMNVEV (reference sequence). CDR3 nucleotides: TGTGCCAGCAGTTTAATGGGGAATCAGCCCCAGCATTTT. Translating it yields CASSLMGNQPQHF.

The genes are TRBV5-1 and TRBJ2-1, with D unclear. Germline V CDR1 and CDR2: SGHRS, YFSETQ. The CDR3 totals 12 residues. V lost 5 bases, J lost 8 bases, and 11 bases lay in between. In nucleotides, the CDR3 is TGCGCCAGCAGTTATCAGGTCCATGAGCAGTTCTTC. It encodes CASSYQVHEQFF. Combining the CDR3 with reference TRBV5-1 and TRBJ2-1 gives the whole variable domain KAGVTQTPRYLIKTRGQQVTLSCSPISGHRSVSWYQQTPGQGLQFLFEYFSETQRNKGNFPGRFSGRQFSNSRSEMNVSTLELGDSALYLCASSYQVHEQFFGPGTRLTVL.

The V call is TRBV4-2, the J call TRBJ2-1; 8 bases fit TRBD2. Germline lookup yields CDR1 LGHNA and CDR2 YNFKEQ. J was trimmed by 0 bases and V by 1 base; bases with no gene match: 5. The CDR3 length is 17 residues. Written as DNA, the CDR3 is TGTGCCAGCAGCCAAGTCCGGGGGGGCACCTCCTACAATGAGCAGTTCTTC. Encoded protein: CASSQVRGGTSYNEQFF.

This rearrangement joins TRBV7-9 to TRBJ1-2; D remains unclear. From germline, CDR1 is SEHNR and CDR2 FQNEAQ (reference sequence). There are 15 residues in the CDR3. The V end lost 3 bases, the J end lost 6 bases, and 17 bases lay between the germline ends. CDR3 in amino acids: CASSFGDLTGNGYTF. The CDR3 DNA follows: TGTGCCAGCAGCTTTGGGGATCTAACGGGTAATGGCTACACCTTC. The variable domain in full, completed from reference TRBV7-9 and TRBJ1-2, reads DTGVSQNPRHKITKRGQNVTFRCDPISEHNRLYWYRQTLGQGPEFLTYFQNEAQLEKSRLLSDRFSAERPKGSFSTLEIQRTEQGDSAMYLCASSFGDLTGNGYTFGSGTRLTVV.

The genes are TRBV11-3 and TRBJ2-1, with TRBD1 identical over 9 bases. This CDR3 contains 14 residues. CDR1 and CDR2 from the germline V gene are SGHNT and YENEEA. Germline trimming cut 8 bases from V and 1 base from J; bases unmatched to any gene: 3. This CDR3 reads CASSDRGSYNEQFF. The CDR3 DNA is TGTGCCAGCTCGGACAGGGGATCCTACAATGAGCAGTTCTTC.

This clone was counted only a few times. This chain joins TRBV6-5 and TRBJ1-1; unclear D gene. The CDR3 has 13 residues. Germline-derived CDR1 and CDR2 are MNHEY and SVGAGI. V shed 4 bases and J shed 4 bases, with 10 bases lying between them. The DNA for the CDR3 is TGTGCCAGCAGTTTCGACGGGAGCACTGAAGCTTTCTTT. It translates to CASSFDGSTEAFF.

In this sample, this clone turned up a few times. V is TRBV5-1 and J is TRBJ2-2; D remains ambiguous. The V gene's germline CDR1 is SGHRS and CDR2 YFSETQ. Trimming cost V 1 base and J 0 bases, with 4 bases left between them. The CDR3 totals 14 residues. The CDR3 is CASSLTPNTGELFF. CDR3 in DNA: TGCGCCAGCAGCTTGACACCGAACACCGGGGAGCTGTTTTTT.

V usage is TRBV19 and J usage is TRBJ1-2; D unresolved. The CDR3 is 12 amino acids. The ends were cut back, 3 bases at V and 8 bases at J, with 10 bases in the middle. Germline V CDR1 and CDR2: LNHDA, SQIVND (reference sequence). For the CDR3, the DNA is TGTGCCAGTAGTATTGGGAATACAGGCTACACCTTC. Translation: CASSIGNTGYTF.

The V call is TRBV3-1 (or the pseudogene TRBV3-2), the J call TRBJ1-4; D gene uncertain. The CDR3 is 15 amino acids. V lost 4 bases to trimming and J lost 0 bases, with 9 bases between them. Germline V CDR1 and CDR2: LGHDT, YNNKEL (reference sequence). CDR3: CASSLHGATNEKLFF. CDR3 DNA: TGTGCCAGCAGCCTTCACGGTGCAACTAATGAAAAACTGTTTTTT.

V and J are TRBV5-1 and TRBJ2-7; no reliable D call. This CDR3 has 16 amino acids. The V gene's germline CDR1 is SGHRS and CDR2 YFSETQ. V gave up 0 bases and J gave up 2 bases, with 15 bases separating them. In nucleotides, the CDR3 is TGCGCCAGCAGCTTGGCCCAGGACGGGTCCCCCTACGAGCAGTACTTC. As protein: CASSLAQDGSPYEQYF.

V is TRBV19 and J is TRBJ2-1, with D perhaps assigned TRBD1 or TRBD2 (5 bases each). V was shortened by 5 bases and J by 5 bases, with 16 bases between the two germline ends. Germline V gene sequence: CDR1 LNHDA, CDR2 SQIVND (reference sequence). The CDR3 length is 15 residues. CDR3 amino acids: CASSAPSGAHNEQFF. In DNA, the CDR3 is TGTGCCAGTAGTGCCCCCTCCGGGGCTCACAATGAGCAGTTCTTC.

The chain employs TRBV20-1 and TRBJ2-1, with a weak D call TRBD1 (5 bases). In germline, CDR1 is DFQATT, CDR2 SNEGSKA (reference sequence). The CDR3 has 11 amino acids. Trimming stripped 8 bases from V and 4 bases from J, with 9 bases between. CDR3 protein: CSPQGYNEQFF. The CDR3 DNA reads TGCAGTCCTCAGGGTTACAATGAGCAGTTCTTC.

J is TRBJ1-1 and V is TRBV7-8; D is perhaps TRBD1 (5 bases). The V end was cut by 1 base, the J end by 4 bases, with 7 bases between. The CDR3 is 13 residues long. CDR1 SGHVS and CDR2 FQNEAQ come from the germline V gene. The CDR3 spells CASSLGDSTEAFF. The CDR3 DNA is TGTGCCAGCAGCTTAGGAGACAGCACTGAAGCTTTCTTT.

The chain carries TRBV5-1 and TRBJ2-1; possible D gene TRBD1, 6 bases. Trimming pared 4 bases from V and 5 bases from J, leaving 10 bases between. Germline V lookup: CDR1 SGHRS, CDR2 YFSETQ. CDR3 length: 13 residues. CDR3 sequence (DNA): TGCGCCAGCAGCCGAGGGGACAACAATGAGCAGTTCTTC. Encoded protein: CASSRGDNNEQFF. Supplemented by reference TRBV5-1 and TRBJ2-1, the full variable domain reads KAGVTQTPRYLIKTRGQQVTLSCSPISGHRSVSWYQQTPGQGLQFLFEYFSETQRNKGNFPGRFSGRQFSNSRSEMNVSTLELGDSALYLCASSRGDNNEQFFGPGTRLTVL.

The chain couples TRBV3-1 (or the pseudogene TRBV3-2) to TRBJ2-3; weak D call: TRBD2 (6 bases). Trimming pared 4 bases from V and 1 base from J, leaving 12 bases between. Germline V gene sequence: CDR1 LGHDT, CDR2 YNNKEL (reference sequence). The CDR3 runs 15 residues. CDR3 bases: TGTGCCAGCAGCCGAAACCCTAGCGGCACAGATACGCAGTATTTT. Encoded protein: CASSRNPSGTDTQYF.

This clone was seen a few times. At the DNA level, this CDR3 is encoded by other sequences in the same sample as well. CDR3 residues: CASSQGTGGDQPQHF. CDR3 in DNA: TGTGCCAGCAGCCAAGGGACAGGGGGGGATCAGCCCCAGCATTTT. The genes are TRBV3-1 (or the pseudogene TRBV3-2) and TRBJ1-5; TRBD1 aligns across 10 bases. This CDR3 region has 15 residues. V shed 1 base and J 5 bases; nucleotides not matched to a gene: 2. The germline CDR1 and CDR2 sequences are LGHDT and YNNKEL (reference sequence).

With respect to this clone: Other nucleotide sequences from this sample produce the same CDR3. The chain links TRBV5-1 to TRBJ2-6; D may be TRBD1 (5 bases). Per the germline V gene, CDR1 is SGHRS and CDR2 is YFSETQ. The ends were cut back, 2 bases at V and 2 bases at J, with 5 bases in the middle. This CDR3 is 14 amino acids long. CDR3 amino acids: CASSLGAGANVLTF. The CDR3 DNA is TGCGCCAGCAGCTTAGGGGCTGGGGCCAACGTCCTGACTTTC.

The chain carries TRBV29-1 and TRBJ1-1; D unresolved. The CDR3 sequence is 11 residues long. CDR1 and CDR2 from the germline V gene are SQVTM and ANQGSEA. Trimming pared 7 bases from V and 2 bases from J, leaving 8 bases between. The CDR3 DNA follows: TGCAGCGGGAACAGAAACACTGAAGCTTTCTTT. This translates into CSGNRNTEAFF.

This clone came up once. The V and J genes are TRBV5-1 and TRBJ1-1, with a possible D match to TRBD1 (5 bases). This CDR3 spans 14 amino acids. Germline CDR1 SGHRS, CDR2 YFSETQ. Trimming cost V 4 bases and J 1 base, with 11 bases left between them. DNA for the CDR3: TGCGCCAGCAGCCAAGACAGTTCGAACACTGAAGCTTTCTTT. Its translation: CASSQDSSNTEAFF.

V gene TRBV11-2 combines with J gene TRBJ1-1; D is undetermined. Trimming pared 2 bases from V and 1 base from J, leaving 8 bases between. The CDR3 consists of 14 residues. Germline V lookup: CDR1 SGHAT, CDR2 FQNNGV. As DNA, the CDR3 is TGTGCCAGCAGCTTACCCAGACAGAACACTGAAGCTTTCTTT. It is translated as CASSLPRQNTEAFF.

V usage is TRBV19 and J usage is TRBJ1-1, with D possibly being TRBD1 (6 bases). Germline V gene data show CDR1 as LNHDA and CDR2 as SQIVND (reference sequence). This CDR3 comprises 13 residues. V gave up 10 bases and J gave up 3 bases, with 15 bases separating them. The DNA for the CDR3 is TGTGCCACTAATCGGGGGCGCGACACTGAAGCTTTCTTT. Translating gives CATNRGRDTEAFF.

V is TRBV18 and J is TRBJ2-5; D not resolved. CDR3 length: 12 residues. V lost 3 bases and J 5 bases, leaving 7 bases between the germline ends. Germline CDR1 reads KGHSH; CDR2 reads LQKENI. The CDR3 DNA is TGTGCCAGCTCACCTAAGGGCGAGACCCAGTACTTC. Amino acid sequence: CASSPKGETQYF.

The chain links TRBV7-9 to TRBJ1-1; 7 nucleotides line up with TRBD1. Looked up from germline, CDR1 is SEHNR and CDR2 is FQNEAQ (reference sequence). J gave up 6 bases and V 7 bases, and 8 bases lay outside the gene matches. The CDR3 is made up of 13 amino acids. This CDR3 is CASMLGTDPEAFF. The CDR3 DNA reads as TGTGCCAGCATGCTTGGGACAGACCCTGAAGCTTTCTTT.

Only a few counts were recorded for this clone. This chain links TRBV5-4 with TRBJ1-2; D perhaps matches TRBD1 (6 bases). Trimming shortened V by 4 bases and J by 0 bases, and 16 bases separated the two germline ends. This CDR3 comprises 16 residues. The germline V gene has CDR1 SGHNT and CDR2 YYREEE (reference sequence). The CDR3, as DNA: TGTGCCAGCAGCCCGCCGGGACAACAAGCTAACTATGGCTACACCTTC. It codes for CASSPPGQQANYGYTF.

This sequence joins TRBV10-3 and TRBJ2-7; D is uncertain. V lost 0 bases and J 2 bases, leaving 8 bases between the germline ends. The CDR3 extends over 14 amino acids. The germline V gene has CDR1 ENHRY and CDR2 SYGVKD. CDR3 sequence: CAISESLSPYEQYF. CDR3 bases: TGTGCCATCAGTGAGTCGCTATCCCCCTACGAGCAGTACTTC.